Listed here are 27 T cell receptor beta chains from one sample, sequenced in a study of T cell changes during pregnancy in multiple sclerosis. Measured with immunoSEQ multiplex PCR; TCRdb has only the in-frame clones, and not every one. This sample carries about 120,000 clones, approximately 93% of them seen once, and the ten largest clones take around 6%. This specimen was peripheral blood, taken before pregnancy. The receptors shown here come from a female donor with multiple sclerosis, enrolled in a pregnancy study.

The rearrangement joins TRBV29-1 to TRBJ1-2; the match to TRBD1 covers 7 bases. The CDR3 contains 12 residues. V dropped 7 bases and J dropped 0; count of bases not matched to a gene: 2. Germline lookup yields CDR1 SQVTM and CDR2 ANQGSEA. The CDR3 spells CSGGQSNYGYTF. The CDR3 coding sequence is TGCAGCGGGGGACAGTCTAACTATGGCTACACCTTC.

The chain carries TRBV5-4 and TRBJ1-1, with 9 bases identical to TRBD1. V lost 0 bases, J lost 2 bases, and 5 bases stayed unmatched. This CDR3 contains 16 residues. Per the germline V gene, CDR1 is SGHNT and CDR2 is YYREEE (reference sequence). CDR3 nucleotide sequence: TGTGCCAGCAGCTTGGGCCCGGGACAGGGTAACACTGAAGCTTTCTTT. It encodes CASSLGPGQGNTEAFF.

The CDR3: CASSQSLRGQETQYF. The CDR3 DNA reads TGTGCCAGCAGCCAAAGTCTCAGGGGGCAAGAGACCCAGTACTTC. The chain employs TRBV4-2 and TRBJ2-5, with TRBD1 matching over 7 bases. Germline trimming cut 2 bases from V and 2 bases from J; bases unmatched to any gene: 5. The CDR3 loop spans 15 amino acids. Looked up from germline, CDR1 is LGHNA and CDR2 is YNFKEQ.

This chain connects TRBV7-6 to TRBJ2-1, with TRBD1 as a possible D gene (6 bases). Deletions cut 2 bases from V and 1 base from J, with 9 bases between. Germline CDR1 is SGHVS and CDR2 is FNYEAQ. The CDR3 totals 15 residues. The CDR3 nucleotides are TGTGCCAGCAGCTTAAGCACAGGGTCCTACAATGAGCAGTTCTTC. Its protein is CASSLSTGSYNEQFF.

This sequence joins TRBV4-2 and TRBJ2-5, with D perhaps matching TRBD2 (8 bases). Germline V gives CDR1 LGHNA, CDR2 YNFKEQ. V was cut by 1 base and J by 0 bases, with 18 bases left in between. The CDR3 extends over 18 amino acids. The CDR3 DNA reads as TGTGCCAGCAGCCAAGTTCGGGGGGGAGACAGGGACCAAGAGACCCAGTACTTC. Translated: CASSQVRGGDRDQETQYF.

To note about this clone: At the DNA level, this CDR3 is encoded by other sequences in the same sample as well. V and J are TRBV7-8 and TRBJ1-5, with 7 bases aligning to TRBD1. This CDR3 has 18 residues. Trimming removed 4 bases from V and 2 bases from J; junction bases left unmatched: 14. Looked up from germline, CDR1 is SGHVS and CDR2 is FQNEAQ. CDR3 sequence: CASSSRLPHRGGNQPQHF. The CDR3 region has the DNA TGTGCCAGCAGCTCCAGGCTTCCCCACAGGGGTGGCAATCAGCCCCAGCATTTT.

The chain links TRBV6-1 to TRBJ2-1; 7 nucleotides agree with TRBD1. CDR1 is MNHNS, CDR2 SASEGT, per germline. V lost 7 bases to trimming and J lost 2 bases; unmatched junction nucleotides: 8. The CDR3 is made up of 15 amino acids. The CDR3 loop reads CASIPTGTAYNEQFF. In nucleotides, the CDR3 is TGTGCCAGCATCCCAACCGGGACAGCCTACAATGAGCAGTTCTTC.

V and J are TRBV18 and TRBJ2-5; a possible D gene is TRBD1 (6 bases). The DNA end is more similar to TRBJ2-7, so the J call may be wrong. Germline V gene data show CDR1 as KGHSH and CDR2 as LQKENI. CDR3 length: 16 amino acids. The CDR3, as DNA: TGTGCCAGCTCACCAATCGGCAGGGGACCCTCCTACGAGCAGTACTTC. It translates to CASSPIGRGPSYEQYF.

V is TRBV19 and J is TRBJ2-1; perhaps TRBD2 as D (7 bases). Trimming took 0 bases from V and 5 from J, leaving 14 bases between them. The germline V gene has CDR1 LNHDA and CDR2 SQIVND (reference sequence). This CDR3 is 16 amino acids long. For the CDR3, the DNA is TGTGCCAGTAGTATAGATGGTGGGGGGGCGCACAATGAGCAGTTCTTC. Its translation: CASSIDGGGAHNEQFF.

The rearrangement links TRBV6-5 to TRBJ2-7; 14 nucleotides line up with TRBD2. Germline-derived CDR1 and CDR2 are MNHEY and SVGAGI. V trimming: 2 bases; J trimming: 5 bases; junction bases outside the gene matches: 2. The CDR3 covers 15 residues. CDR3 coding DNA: TGTGCCAGCAGTTACCGACTAGCGGGAGGGGACGAGCAGTACTTC. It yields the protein CASSYRLAGGDEQYF.

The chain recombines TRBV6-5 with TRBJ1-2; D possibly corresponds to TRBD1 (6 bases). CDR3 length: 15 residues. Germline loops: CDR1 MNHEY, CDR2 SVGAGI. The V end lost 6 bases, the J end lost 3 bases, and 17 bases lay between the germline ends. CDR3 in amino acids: CASSQTGLVYYGYTF. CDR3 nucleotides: TGTGCCAGCAGCCAGACAGGCCTGGTCTACTATGGCTACACCTTC.

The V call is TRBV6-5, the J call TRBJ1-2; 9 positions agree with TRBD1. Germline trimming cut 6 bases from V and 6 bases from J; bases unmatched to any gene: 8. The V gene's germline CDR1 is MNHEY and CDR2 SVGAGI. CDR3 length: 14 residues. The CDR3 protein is CASSLIRDRDGYTF. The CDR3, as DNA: TGTGCCAGCAGCCTCATCCGGGACAGGGATGGCTACACCTTC.

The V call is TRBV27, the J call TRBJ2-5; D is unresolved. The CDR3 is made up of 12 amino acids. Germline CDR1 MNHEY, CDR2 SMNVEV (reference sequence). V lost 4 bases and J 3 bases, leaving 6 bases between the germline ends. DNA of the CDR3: TGTGCCAGCAGTTGGGCCAAAGAGACCCAGTACTTC. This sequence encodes CASSWAKETQYF.

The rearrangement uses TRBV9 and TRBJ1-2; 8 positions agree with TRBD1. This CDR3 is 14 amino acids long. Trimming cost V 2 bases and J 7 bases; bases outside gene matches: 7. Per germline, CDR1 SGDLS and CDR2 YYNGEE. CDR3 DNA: TGTGCCAGCAGCGTCGAGAGGACAGGGCTTGGCTACACCTTC. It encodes CASSVERTGLGYTF.

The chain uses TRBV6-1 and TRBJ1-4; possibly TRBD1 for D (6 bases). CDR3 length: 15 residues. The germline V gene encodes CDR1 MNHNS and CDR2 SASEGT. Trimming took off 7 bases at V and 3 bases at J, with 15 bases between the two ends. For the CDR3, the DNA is TGTGCCAGCATACAGGGTTACGGCTCTAATGAAAAACTGTTTTTT. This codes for CASIQGYGSNEKLFF.

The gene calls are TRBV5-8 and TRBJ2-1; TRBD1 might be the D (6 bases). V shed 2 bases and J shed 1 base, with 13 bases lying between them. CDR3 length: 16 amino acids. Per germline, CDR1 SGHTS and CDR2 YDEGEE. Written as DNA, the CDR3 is TGTGCCAGCAGCTTTCCGGGACATAATTCCTACAATGAGCAGTTCTTC. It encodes CASSFPGHNSYNEQFF.

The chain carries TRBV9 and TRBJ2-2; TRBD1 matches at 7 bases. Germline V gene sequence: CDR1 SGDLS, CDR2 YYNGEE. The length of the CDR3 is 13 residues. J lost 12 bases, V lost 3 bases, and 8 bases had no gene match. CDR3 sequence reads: CASSENRGGQLFF. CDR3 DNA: TGTGCCAGCAGCGAAAACAGGGGCGGTCAGCTGTTTTTT.

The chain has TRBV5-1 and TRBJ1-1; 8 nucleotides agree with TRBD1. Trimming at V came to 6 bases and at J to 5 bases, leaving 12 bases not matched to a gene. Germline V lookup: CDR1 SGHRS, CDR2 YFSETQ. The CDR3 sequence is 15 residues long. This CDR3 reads CASKGGRQGRTEAFF. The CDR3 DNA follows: TGCGCCAGCAAGGGCGGGAGACAGGGGAGAACTGAAGCTTTCTTT.

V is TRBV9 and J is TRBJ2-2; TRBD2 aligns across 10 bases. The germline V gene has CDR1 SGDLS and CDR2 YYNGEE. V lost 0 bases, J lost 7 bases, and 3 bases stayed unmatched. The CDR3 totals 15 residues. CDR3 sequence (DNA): TGTGCCAGCAGCGTAGAGCTAGCGGGAGTCGGGGAGCTGTTTTTT. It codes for CASSVELAGVGELFF.

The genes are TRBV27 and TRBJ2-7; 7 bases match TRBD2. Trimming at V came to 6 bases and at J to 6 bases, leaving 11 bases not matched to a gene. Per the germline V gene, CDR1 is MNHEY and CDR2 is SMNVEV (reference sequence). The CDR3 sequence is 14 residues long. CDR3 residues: CASSPPGGRGEQYF. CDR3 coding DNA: TGTGCCAGCAGCCCCCCGGGGGGTAGAGGCGAGCAGTACTTC.

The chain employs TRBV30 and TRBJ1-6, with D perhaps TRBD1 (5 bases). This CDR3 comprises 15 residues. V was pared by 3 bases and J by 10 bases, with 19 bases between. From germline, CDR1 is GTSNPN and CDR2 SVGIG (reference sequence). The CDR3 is CAWRFTGLYESPLHF. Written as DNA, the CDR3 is TGTGCCTGGAGATTCACGGGACTATACGAATCACCCCTCCACTTT.

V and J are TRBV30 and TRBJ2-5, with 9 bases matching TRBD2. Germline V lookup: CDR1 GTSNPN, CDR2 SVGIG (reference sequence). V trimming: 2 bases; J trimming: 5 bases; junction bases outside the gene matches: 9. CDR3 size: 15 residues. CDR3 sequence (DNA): TGTGCCTGGAGTCCCATAGCGGGAGACAGGGAGACCCAGTACTTC. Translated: CAWSPIAGDRETQYF.

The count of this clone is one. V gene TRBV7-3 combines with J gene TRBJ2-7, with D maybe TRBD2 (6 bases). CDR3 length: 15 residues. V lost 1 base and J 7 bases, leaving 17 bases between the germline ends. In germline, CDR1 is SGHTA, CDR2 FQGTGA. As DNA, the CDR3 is TGTGCCAGCAGCTTAATGGGGGGACGTCTCGAGGAGCAGTACTTC. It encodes CASSLMGGRLEEQYF.

CDR3: CASGQVPNEKLFF. The DNA of the CDR3 is TGTGCCAGCGGGCAGGTTCCTAATGAAAAACTGTTTTTT. The rearrangement uses TRBV28 and TRBJ1-4, with no clear D. Germline V lookup: CDR1 MDHEN, CDR2 SYDVKM. Trimming stripped 8 bases from V and 3 bases from J, with 10 bases between. CDR3 length: 13 amino acids.

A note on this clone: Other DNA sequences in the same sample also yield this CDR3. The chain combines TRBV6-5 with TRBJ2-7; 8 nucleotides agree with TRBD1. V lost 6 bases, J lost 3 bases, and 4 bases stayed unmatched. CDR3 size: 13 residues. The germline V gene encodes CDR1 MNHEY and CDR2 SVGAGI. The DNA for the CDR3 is TGTGCCAGCAGCCGGACAGGGTTCTACGAGCAGTACTTC. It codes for CASSRTGFYEQYF.

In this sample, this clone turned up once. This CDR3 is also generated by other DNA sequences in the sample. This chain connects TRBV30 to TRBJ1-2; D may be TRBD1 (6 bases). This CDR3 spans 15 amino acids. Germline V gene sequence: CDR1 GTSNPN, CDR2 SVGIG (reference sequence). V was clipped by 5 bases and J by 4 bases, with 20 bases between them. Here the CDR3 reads CAWVRGGQGSYGYTF. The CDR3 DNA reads TGTGCCTGGGTTCGCGGGGGGCAGGGTAGCTATGGCTACACCTTC.

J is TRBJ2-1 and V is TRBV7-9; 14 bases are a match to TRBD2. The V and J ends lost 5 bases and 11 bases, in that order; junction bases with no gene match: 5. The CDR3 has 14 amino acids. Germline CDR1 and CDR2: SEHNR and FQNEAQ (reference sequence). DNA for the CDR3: TGTGCCAGCAGCGGGACTAGCGGGGGTTTCAAGCAGTTCTTC. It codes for CASSGTSGGFKQFF.